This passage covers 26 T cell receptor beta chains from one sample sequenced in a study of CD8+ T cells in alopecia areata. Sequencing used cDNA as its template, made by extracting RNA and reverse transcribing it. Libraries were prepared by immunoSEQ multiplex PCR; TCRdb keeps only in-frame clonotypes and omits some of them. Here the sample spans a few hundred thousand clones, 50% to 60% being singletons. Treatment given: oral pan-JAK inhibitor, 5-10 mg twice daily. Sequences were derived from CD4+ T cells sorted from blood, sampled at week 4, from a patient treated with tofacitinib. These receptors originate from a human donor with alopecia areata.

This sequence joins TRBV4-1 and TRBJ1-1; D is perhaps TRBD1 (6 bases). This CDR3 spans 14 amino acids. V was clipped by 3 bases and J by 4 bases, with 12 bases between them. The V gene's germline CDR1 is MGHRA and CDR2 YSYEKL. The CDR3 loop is CASSQGTLGTEAFF. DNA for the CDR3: TGCGCCAGCAGCCAGGGGACACTGGGCACTGAAGCTTTCTTT.

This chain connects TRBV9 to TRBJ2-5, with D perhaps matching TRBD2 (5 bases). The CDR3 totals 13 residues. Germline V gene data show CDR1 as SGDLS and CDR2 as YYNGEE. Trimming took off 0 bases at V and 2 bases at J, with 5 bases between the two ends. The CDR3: CASSVAGQETQYF. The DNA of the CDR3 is TGTGCCAGCAGCGTAGCGGGGCAAGAGACCCAGTACTTC. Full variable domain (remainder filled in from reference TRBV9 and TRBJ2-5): DSGVTQTPKHLITATGQRVTLRCSPRSGDLSVYWYQQSLDQGLQFLIQYYNGEERAKGNILERFSAQQFPDLHSELNLSSLELGDSALYFCASSVAGQETQYFGPGTRLLVL.

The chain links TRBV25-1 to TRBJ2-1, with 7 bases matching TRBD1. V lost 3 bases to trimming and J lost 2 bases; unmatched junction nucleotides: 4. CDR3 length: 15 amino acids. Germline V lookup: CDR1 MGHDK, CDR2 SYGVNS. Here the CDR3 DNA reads TGTGCCAGCAGTGACCCGGGACAGCCCTACAATGAGCAGTTCTTC. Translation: CASSDPGQPYNEQFF.

In DNA, the CDR3 is TGTGCCAGCAGCTTAGGCATACAGGGGTACGAGCAGTACTTC. Amino acids: CASSLGIQGYEQYF. V gene TRBV11-3 combines with J gene TRBJ2-7; 7 positions agree with TRBD1. The V gene end was trimmed by 1 base and the J gene end by 4 bases; junction bases not matched to a gene: 4. Germline V gene lookup returns CDR1 SGHNT and CDR2 YENEEA. CDR3 size: 14 residues.

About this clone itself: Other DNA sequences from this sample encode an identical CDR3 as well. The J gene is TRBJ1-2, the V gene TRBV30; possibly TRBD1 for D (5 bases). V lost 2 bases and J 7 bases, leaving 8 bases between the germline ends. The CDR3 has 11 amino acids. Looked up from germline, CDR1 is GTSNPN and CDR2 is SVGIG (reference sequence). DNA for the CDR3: TGTGCCTGGAGTAGTGGGGGTGGCTACACCTTC. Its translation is CAWSSGGGYTF.

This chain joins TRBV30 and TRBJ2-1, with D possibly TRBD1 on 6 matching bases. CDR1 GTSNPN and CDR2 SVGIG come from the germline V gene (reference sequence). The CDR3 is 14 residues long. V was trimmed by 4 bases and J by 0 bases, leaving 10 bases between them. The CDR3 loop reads CAWTGQSSYNEQFF. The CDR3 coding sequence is TGTGCCTGGACTGGACAGAGCTCCTACAATGAGCAGTTCTTC.

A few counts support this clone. The CDR3 sequence: CSVSVGQGYTDTQYF. In nucleotides, the CDR3 is TGCAGCGTCAGTGTAGGGCAGGGATACACAGATACGCAGTATTTT. This chain connects TRBV29-1 to TRBJ2-3, with a weak D call TRBD1 (5 bases). The V end was cut by 6 bases, the J end by 2 bases, with 18 bases between. CDR3 size: 15 residues. CDR1 is SQVTM, CDR2 ANQGSEA, per germline.

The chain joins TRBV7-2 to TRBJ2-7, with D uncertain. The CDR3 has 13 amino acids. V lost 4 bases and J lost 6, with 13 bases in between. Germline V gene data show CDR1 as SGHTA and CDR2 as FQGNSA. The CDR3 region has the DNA TGTGCCAGCAGCTCGACGAGGATGGGCGAGCAGTACTTC. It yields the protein CASSSTRMGEQYF. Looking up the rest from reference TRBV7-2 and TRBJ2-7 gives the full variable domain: GAGVSQSPSNKVTEKGKDVELRCDPISGHTALYWYRQSLGQGLEFLIYFQGNSAPDKSGLPSDRFSAERTGGSVSTLTIQRTQQEDSAVYLCASSSTRMGEQYFGPGTRLTVT.

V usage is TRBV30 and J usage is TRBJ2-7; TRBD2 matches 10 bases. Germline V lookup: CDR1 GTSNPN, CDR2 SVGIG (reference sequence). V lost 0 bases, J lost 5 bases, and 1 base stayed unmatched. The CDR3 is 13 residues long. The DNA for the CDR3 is TGTGCCTGGAGTGTACTAGCGGGGAACGAGCAGTACTTC. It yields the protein CAWSVLAGNEQYF.

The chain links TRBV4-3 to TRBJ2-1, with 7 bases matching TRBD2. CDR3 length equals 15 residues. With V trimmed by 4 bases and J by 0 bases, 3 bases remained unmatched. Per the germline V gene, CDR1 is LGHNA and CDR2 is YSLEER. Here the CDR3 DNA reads TGCGCCAGCAGCCGGCAGCGGGGCTCCTACAATGAGCAGTTCTTC. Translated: CASSRQRGSYNEQFF.

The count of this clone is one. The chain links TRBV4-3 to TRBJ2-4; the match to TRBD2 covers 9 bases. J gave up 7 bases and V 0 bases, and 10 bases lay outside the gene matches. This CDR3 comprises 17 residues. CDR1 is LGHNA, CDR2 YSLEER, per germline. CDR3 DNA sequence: TGCGCCAGCAGCCAAGATCTCGGGGGGCTAGCGGGGAACATTCAGTACTTC. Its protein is CASSQDLGGLAGNIQYF.

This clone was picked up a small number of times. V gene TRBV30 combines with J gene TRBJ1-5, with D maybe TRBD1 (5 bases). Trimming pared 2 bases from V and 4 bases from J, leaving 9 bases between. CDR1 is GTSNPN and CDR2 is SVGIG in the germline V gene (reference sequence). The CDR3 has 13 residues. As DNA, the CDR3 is TGTGCCTGGAGTACCCGGGGGAATCAGCCCCAGCATTTT. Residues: CAWSTRGNQPQHF.

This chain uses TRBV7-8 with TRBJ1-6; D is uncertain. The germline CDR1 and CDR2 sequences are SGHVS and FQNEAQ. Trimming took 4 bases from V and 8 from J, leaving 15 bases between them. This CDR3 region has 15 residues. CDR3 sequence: CASSSAAAGDSPLHF. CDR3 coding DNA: TGTGCCAGCAGCTCCGCCGCCGCCGGCGATTCACCCCTCCACTTT.

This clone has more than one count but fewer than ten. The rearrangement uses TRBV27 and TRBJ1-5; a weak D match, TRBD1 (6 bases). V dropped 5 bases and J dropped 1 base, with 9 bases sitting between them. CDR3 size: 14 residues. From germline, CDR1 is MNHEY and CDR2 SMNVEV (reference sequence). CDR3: CASSGQRSNQPQHF. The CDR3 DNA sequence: TGTGCCAGCAGTGGACAGAGGAGCAATCAGCCCCAGCATTTT.

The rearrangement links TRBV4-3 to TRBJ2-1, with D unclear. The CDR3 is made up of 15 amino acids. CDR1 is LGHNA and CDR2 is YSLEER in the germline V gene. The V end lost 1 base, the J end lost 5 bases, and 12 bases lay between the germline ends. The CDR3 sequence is CASSQVSAAHNEQFF. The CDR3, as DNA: TGCGCCAGCAGCCAAGTCTCGGCGGCTCACAATGAGCAGTTCTTC.

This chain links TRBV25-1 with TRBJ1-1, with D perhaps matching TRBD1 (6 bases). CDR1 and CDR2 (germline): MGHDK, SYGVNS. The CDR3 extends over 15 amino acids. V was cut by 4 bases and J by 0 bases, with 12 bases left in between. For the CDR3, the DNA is TGTGCCAGCAGTGCCCTTGACAGGATGAACACTGAAGCTTTCTTT. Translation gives CASSALDRMNTEAFF.

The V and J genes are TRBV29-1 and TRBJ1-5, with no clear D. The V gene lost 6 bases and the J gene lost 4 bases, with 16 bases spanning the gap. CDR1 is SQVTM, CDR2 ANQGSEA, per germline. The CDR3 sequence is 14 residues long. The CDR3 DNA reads TGCAGCGTACCTTCGCTTGAGTGGAATCAGCCCCAGCATTTT. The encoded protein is CSVPSLEWNQPQHF.

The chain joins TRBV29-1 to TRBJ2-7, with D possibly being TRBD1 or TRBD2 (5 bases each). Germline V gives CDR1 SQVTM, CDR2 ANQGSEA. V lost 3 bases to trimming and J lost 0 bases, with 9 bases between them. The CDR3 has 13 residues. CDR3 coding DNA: TGCAGCGTTGACACGGGGCCCTCCTACGAGCAGTACTTC. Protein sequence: CSVDTGPSYEQYF.

CDR3 in DNA: TGTGCCAGTGAGCGGCAAGAGACCCAGTACTTC. Translation gives CASERQETQYF. The V call is TRBV2, the J call TRBJ2-5, with D possibly matching TRBD2 (5 bases). With 9 bases removed from V and 2 bases from J, the gap between germline ends came to 7 bases. This CDR3 spans 11 amino acids. Germline-derived CDR1 and CDR2 are SNHLY and FYNNEI.

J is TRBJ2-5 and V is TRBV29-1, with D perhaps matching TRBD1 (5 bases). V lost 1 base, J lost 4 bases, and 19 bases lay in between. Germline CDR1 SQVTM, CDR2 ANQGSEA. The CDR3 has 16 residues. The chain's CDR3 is CSVEAPSQAVGETQYF. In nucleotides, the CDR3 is TGCAGCGTTGAAGCCCCTTCACAGGCGGTGGGAGAGACCCAGTACTTC.

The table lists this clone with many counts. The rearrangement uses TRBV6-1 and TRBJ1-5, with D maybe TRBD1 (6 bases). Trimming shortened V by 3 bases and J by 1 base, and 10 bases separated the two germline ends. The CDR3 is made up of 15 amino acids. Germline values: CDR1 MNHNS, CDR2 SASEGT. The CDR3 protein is CASSDRGSSNQPQHF. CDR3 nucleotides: TGTGCCAGCAGTGATAGGGGGTCGAGCAATCAGCCCCAGCATTTT.

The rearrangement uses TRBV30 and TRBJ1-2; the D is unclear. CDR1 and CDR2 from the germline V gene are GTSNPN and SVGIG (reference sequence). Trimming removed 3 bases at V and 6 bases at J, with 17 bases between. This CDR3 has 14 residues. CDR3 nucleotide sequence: TGTGCCTGGAGCCCGTCCCGGAATAGGCATGGCTACACCTTC. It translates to CAWSPSRNRHGYTF.

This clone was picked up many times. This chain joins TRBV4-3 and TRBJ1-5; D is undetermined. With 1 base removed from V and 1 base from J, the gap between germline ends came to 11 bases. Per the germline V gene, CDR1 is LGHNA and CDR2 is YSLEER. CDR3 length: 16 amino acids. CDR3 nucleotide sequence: TGCGCCAGCAGCCAAGGCCCGGGCCGAAGCAATCAGCCCCAGCATTTT. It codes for CASSQGPGRSNQPQHF.

CDR3 amino acids: CASSPGTNYGYTF. The CDR3, as DNA: TGTGCCAGTAGTCCAGGGACCAACTATGGCTACACCTTC. The chain couples TRBV19 to TRBJ1-2, with D perhaps matching TRBD1 (5 bases). V was pared by 5 bases and J by 2 bases, with 9 bases between. CDR3 length: 13 amino acids. Germline assignment: CDR1 LNHDA and CDR2 SQIVND (reference sequence).

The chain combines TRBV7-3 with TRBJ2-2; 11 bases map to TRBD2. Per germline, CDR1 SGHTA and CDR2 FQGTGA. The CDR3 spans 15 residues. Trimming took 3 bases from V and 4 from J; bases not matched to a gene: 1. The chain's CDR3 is CASSFLAGGTGELFF. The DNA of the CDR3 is TGTGCCAGCAGCTTCCTAGCGGGGGGCACCGGGGAGCTGTTTTTT. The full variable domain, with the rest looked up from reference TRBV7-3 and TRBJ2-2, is GAGVSQTPSNKVTEKGKYVELRCDPISGHTALYWYRQSLGQGPEFLIYFQGTGAADDSGLPNDRFFAVRPEGSVSTLKIQRTERGDSAVYLCASSFLAGGTGELFFGEGSRLTVL.

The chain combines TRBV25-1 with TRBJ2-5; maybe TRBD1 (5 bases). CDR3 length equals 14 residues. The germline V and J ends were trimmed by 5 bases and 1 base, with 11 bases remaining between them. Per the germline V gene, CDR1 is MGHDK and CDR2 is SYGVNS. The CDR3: CASSPTGSQETQYF. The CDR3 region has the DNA TGTGCCAGCAGTCCAACAGGATCCCAAGAGACCCAGTACTTC.